These T cell receptor beta chains were read from a single sample in a study of control samples from healthy donors and cancer patients. Assay: immunoSEQ multiplex PCR; the TCRdb copy retains only in-frame clones and omits some. The sample carries 120,000 or so clones, 90% recorded once. The sample was blood. The receptors shown here come from a man aged 18 to 30 in good health. CDR3s include the opening cysteine and the closing phenylalanine or tryptophan. The D gene is left open where the match is weak. Not every row has a clone size; where given, it reads once, few, many or a size class.

cdr3_nt: TGTGCCAGCAGCCGTACGAGGGGCCAAGAGACCCAGTACTTC
cdr3_aa: CASSRTRGQETQYF
clone_size: NA
v_call: TRBV7-6
d_call: NA
cdr3_length: 14
j_call: TRBJ2-5

cdr3_nt: TGTGCCAGCAGTACATGGACAGGTATGAACACTGAAGCTTTCTTT
cdr3_aa: CASSTWTGMNTEAFF
clone_size: once
v_call: TRBV28
d_call: TRBD1
cdr3_length: 15
j_call: TRBJ1-1

cdr3_nt: TGCGCCAGCAGCGCCGGGACCGACTATGGCTACACCTTC
cdr3_aa: CASSAGTDYGYTF
clone_size: NA
v_call: TRBV5-1
d_call: NA
cdr3_length: 13
j_call: TRBJ1-2

cdr3_nt: TGTGCCAGCAGCTTAGTTGGCGGGGGCCTTATGAATGAGCAGTTCTTC
cdr3_aa: CASSLVGGGLMNEQFF
clone_size: NA
v_call: TRBV7-2
d_call: NA
cdr3_length: 16
j_call: TRBJ2-1

cdr3_nt: TGTGCCAGCAGGGAGGACGGTCCTGAAGCTTTCTTT
cdr3_aa: CASREDGPEAFF
clone_size: NA
v_call: TRBV2
d_call: NA
cdr3_length: 12
j_call: TRBJ1-1

cdr3_nt: TGTGCCAGCAGCCAAGATTGGGCTAGTGGGGGCACAGATACGCAGTATTTT
cdr3_aa: CASSQDWASGGTDTQYF
clone_size: NA
v_call: TRBV3-1/TRBV3-2
d_call: NA
cdr3_length: 17
j_call: TRBJ2-3

cdr3_nt: TGCAGTGCTGGACAGGATGGCTACACCTTC
cdr3_aa: CSAGQDGYTF
clone_size: NA
v_call: TRBV20-1
d_call: TRBD1
cdr3_length: 10
j_call: TRBJ1-2

cdr3_nt: TGTGCCAGCAGTTTTGGGCAGGGTTACAATCAGCCCCAGCATTTT
cdr3_aa: CASSFGQGYNQPQHF
clone_size: NA
v_call: TRBV28
d_call: NA
cdr3_length: 15
j_call: TRBJ1-5

cdr3_nt: TGTGCAAGTCGCTCGACCCACAGGGTGTGCACTGAAGCTTTCTTT
cdr3_aa: CASRSTHRVCTEAFF
clone_size: NA
v_call: TRBV12-2
d_call: NA
cdr3_length: 15
j_call: TRBJ1-1

cdr3_nt: TGCAGCGTTGGGGAACTAGCGGGATTTACTAGCACAGATACGCAGTATTTT
cdr3_aa: CSVGELAGFTSTDTQYF
clone_size: NA
v_call: TRBV29-1
d_call: TRBD2
cdr3_length: 17
j_call: TRBJ2-3

cdr3_nt: TGTGCCAGCATGGGTCGGCGACTTGCAACTAATGAAAAACTGTTTTTT
cdr3_aa: CASMGRRLATNEKLFF
clone_size: NA
v_call: TRBV28
d_call: NA
cdr3_length: 16
j_call: TRBJ1-4

cdr3_nt: TGTGCCAGCAGTTATAGGGGGGACACCGGGGAGCTGTTTTTT
cdr3_aa: CASSYRGDTGELFF
clone_size: NA
v_call: TRBV6-2/TRBV6-3
d_call: NA
cdr3_length: 14
j_call: TRBJ2-2

cdr3_nt: TGTGCCAGCAGACCGGGATATTATAATTCACCCCTCCACTTT
cdr3_aa: CASRPGYYNSPLHF
clone_size: NA
v_call: TRBV3-1/TRBV3-2
d_call: NA
cdr3_length: 14
j_call: TRBJ1-6

cdr3_nt: TGTGCCAGCAGTGCAAGTGAGGGAGGTACAGATACGCAGTATTTT
cdr3_aa: CASSASEGGTDTQYF
clone_size: once
v_call: TRBV3-1/TRBV3-2
d_call: NA
cdr3_length: 15
j_call: TRBJ2-3

cdr3_nt: TGTGCCAGCAGCCCGGGACAGTATAATTCACCCCTCCACTTT
cdr3_aa: CASSPGQYNSPLHF
clone_size: NA
v_call: TRBV28
d_call: TRBD1
cdr3_length: 14
j_call: TRBJ1-6

cdr3_nt: TGTGCCAGCAGCCCGGGACTAGCGGGAGTTGAGCAGTTCTTC
cdr3_aa: CASSPGLAGVEQFF
clone_size: NA
v_call: TRBV7-3
d_call: TRBD2
cdr3_length: 14
j_call: TRBJ2-1

cdr3_nt: TGTGCCAGCAGCCAGGAAGGGACAGGGAGCTACACCTTC
cdr3_aa: CASSQEGTGSYTF
clone_size: NA
v_call: TRBV4-2
d_call: TRBD1
cdr3_length: 13
j_call: TRBJ1-2

cdr3_nt: TGCAGCGTTGAAGTCCTTGGCTCCCCGAACTATGGCTACACCTTC
cdr3_aa: CSVEVLGSPNYGYTF
clone_size: NA
v_call: TRBV29-1
d_call: NA
cdr3_length: 15
j_call: TRBJ1-2

cdr3_nt: TGCAGCGTTGAGCCTAGCGGGAGCTCCTACAATGAGCAGTTCTTC
cdr3_aa: CSVEPSGSSYNEQFF
clone_size: NA
v_call: TRBV29-1
d_call: TRBD2
cdr3_length: 15
j_call: TRBJ2-1

cdr3_nt: TGTGCCTGGAGCTCGGGAGCTAATGAAAAACTGTTTTTT
cdr3_aa: CAWSSGANEKLFF
clone_size: NA
v_call: TRBV30
d_call: NA
cdr3_length: 13
j_call: TRBJ1-4

cdr3_nt: TGTGCCAGCAGCTTAACAGCGGACTATAATTCACCCCTCCACTTT
cdr3_aa: CASSLTADYNSPLHF
clone_size: NA
v_call: TRBV7-9
d_call: NA
cdr3_length: 15
j_call: TRBJ1-6

cdr3_nt: TGTGCCTGGAGTTTTGGACAGGGAAGGGAAAAACTGTTTTTT
cdr3_aa: CAWSFGQGREKLFF
clone_size: once
v_call: TRBV30
d_call: TRBD1
cdr3_length: 14
j_call: TRBJ1-4

cdr3_nt: TGTGCCAGCAGTCCCGGCCCTCTCGTCTACGAGCAGTACTTC
cdr3_aa: CASSPGPLVYEQYF
clone_size: NA
v_call: TRBV28
d_call: NA
cdr3_length: 14
j_call: TRBJ2-7

cdr3_nt: TGTGCCAGCAGCGTAGCCTCGGCGGGAGAGGGAAGCAATGAGCAGTTCTTC
cdr3_aa: CASSVASAGEGSNEQFF
clone_size: NA
v_call: TRBV9
d_call: TRBD2
cdr3_length: 17
j_call: TRBJ2-1

cdr3_nt: TGTGCCAGCAGTATGAACACCGGGGAGCTGTTTTTT
cdr3_aa: CASSMNTGELFF
clone_size: NA
v_call: TRBV28
d_call: NA
cdr3_length: 12
j_call: TRBJ2-2

cdr3_nt: TGTGCCAGCAGTAAACTACAGGGAGCCCTCCACTTT
cdr3_aa: CASSKLQGALHF
clone_size: once
v_call: TRBV6-5
d_call: NA
cdr3_length: 12
j_call: TRBJ1-6

cdr3_nt: TGTGCCAGCAGCTTAGGGTGGGGCAATCAGCCCCAGCATTTT
cdr3_aa: CASSLGWGNQPQHF
clone_size: NA
v_call: TRBV7-2
d_call: NA
cdr3_length: 14
j_call: TRBJ1-5

cdr3_nt: TGTGCCAGCAGCCTTACCCACCGACTAGCGGGAGGGCCGGGAGAGACCCAGTACTTC
cdr3_aa: CASSLTHRLAGGPGETQYF
clone_size: NA
v_call: TRBV7-2
d_call: TRBD2
cdr3_length: 19
j_call: TRBJ2-5

cdr3_nt: TGTGCCAGTAGTATACAGGCGGGAGGGAACCACATTCAGTACTTC
cdr3_aa: CASSIQAGGNHIQYF
clone_size: NA
v_call: TRBV19
d_call: TRBD2
cdr3_length: 15
j_call: TRBJ2-4

cdr3_nt: TGTGCCAGCAGCTACGGGACCCGCGGCGAGCAGTACTTC
cdr3_aa: CASSYGTRGEQYF
clone_size: once
v_call: TRBV12-3/TRBV12-4
d_call: NA
cdr3_length: 13
j_call: TRBJ2-7

cdr3_nt: TGTGCCACCAGGAGGGGAGGGCGGGAGGATGAGAATGAGCAGTTCTTC
cdr3_aa: CATRRGGREDENEQFF
clone_size: once
v_call: TRBV24-1
d_call: TRBD2
cdr3_length: 16
j_call: TRBJ2-1

cdr3_nt: TGCGCCAGCAGCTTTCTAGCGGACAATGAGCAGTTCTTC
cdr3_aa: CASSFLADNEQFF
clone_size: once
v_call: TRBV5-1
d_call: TRBD2
cdr3_length: 13
j_call: TRBJ2-1

cdr3_nt: TGTGCCAGCAGCCAAGATTACGGGGTCGATGGGGCCAACGTCCTGACTTTC
cdr3_aa: CASSQDYGVDGANVLTF
clone_size: NA
v_call: TRBV3-1/TRBV3-2
d_call: NA
cdr3_length: 17
j_call: TRBJ2-6

cdr3_nt: TGCGCCAGCAGCCAAGATAGTGAGCAGTTCTTC
cdr3_aa: CASSQDSEQFF
clone_size: NA
v_call: TRBV4-1
d_call: NA
cdr3_length: 11
j_call: TRBJ2-1

cdr3_nt: TGCGCCAGCAGCTTGGACGCGGGAGTAACAGATACGCAGTATTTT
cdr3_aa: CASSLDAGVTDTQYF
clone_size: NA
v_call: TRBV5-1
d_call: TRBD2
cdr3_length: 15
j_call: TRBJ2-3

cdr3_nt: TGTGCCTGGAGCCAAACAGGGATGTATGGCTACACCTTC
cdr3_aa: CAWSQTGMYGYTF
clone_size: NA
v_call: TRBV30
d_call: NA
cdr3_length: 13
j_call: TRBJ1-2

cdr3_nt: TGTGCCAGCAGCGGGGACAGGTCCGTCACCGGGGAGCTGTTTTTT
cdr3_aa: CASSGDRSVTGELFF
clone_size: NA
v_call: TRBV2
d_call: TRBD1
cdr3_length: 15
j_call: TRBJ2-2

cdr3_nt: TGTGCCAGCAGGGCCGACAGGGCTAACTATGGCTACACCTTC
cdr3_aa: CASRADRANYGYTF
clone_size: NA
v_call: TRBV27
d_call: TRBD1
cdr3_length: 14
j_call: TRBJ1-2

cdr3_nt: TGTGCCAGCAGTGAAGGGCTACAAGAGACCCAGTACTTC
cdr3_aa: CASSEGLQETQYF
clone_size: NA
v_call: TRBV2
d_call: NA
cdr3_length: 13
j_call: TRBJ2-5

cdr3_nt: TGTGCCAGCAGTACAGACAGCAATAATTCACCCCTCCACTTT
cdr3_aa: CASSTDSNNSPLHF
clone_size: once
v_call: TRBV6-5
d_call: NA
cdr3_length: 14
j_call: TRBJ1-6